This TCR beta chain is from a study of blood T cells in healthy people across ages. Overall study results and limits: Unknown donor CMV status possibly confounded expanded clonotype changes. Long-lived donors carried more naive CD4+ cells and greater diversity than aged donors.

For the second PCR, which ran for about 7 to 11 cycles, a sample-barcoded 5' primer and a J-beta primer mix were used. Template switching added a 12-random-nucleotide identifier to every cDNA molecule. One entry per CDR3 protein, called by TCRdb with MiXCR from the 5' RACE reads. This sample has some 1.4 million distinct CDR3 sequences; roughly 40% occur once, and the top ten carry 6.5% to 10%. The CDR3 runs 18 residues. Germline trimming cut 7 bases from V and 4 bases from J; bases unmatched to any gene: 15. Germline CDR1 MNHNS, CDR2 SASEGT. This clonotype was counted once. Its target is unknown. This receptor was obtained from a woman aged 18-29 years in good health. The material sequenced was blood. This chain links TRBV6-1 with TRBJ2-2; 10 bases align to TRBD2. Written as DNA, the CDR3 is TGTGCCAGCACCTCGAGCAGCGGGAGGGCTGGGGGCACCGGGGAGCTGTTTTTT. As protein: CASTSSSGRAGGTGELFF.